The clone carrying this TCR beta chain was observed a few times. The antigen is unknown. These data belong to a study of graft-versus-host responses after intestinal transplantation. Background on the study: Transplant recipients had multivisceral, liver-intestinal, or isolated intestinal grafts. Tacrolimus plus steroids were given to all recipients for roughly three years, preceded by anti-thymocyte globulin induction. General study findings and limits: GvH clones appeared in recipient marrow, some first in ileum or blood. High graft-versus-host to host-versus-graft T cell clonal ratios marked allografts of patients with graft-donor macrochimerism.

Clones were read by immunoSEQ multiplex PCR, and TCRdb kept only the in-frame ones, dropping some. The repertoire has over 40,000 clones, about four fifths of them found once; the top ten carry around 0.5%. The V end lost 4 bases, the J end lost 0 bases, and 13 bases lay between the germline ends. The CDR3 is 16 residues long. The V gene's germline CDR1 is MNHEY and CDR2 SMNVEV (reference sequence). This chain uses TRBV27 with TRBJ1-3; D unclear. This receptor was taken from a human donor who was the organ donor for an intestinal transplant. Sequencing used unstimulated CD4+ T cells sorted from spleen or lymph node cells, obtained before transplant. The CDR3 region has the DNA TGTGCCAGCAGTTCGGCTCCGTCCCCCTCTGGAAACACCATATATTTT. Translated, it gives CASSSAPSPSGNTIYF.